The present T cell receptor (beta chain) was sequenced within a study of blood T cell repertoires in COVID-19. Study summary: Researchers got acute and convalescent COVID-19 samples from the United States, Italy and Spain. PBMCs, B-cell-depleted T cells, or T cells provided the cDNA or gDNA that made up the material.

Original processing methods: Quantification of nucleated cells was approximated via reference gene primer amplification. Profiled with immunoSEQ multiplex PCR; TCRdb holds only in-frame clones, not every one. Clone size and the V and J calls come from that table; the DNA yielded D and trimming. The data show more than 60,000 clones, approximately 80% seen once. The CDR3 loop spans 15 amino acids. The V end lost 7 bases, the J end lost 5 bases, and 18 bases lay between the germline ends. CDR1 is MNHEY and CDR2 is SVGAGI in the germline V gene. The sequenced sample was peripheral blood. This TCR was sampled from a man aged 60 to 69 with active or convalescent COVID-19. The rearrangement links TRBV6-5 to TRBJ2-1; D perhaps matches TRBD1 (7 bases). CDR3 amino acids: CASNKGGGMDNEQFF. Here the CDR3 DNA reads TGTGCCAGCAATAAAGGAGGGGGCATGGACAATGAGCAGTTCTTC.